The clone carrying this TCR beta chain appeared many times. Its antigen is not identified. This CDR3 contains 15 residues. Germline V gene data show CDR1 as SEHNR and CDR2 as FQNEAQ (reference sequence). V gave up 6 bases and J gave up 0 bases; unmatched junction bases: 3. This entry is derived from a study of CD8 T cells in ankylosing spondylitis. Points from the study as a whole: A TCR beta motif of 7 to 9 highly homologous variants seemed to mark ankylosing spondylitis blood. In the blood and synovial fluid of reactive arthritis, some motif variants had been previously reported. Within matched ankylosing spondylitis synovial fluid, disease-linked clones were reportedly significantly enriched.

Libraries for TCR beta were made by quantitative 5'-RACE with molecular barcodes. TCRdb re-analysed the 5' RACE reads in MiXCR, keeping a single row per CDR3 protein. The sample has 500,000 to 650,000 distinct CDR3 sequences, 5.3% seen once. This rearrangement joins TRBV7-9 to TRBJ2-1; 9 nucleotides align to TRBD1. The sequencing input was blood, either unsorted or a sorted T cell fraction (not recorded which). The sequence came from a male donor with ankylosing spondylitis. For the CDR3, the DNA is TGTGCCAGCAGACAGACAGGGGGCTCCTACAATGAGCAGTTCTTC. Translation: CASRQTGGSYNEQFF. The full variable domain, in which reference TRBV7-9 and TRBJ2-1 provide the parts outside the CDR3, is DTGVSQNPRHKITKRGQNVTFRCDPISEHNRLYWYRQTLGQGPEFLTYFQNEAQLEKSRLLSDRFSAERPKGSFSTLEIQRTEQGDSAMYLCASRQTGGSYNEQFFGPGTRLTVL.